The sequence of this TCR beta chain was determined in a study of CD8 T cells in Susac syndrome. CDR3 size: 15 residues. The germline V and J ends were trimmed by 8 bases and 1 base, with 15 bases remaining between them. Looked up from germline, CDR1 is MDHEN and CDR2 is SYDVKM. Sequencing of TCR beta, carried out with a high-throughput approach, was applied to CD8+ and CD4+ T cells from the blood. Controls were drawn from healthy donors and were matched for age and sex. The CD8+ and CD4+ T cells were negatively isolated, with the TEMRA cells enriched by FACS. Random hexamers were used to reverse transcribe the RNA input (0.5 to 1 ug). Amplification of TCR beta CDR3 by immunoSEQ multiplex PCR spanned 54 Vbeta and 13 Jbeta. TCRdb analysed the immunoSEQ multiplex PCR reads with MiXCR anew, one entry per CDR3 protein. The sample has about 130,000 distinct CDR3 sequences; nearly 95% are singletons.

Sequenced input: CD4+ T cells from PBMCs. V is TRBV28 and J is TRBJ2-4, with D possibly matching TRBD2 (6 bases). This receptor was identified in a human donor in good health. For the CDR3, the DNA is TGTGCCAGCTGTTCCCCAGGGAGGGCCAAAAACATTCAGTACTTC. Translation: CASCSPGRAKNIQYF.